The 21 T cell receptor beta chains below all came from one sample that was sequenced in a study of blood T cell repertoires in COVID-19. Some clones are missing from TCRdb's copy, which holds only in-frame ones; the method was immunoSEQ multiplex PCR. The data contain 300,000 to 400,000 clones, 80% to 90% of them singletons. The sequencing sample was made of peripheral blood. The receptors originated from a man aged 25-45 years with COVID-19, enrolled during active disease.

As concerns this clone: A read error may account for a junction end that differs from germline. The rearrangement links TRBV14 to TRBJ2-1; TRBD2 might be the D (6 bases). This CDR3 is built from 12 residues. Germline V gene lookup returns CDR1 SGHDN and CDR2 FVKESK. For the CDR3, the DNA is TGTGCCAACAGCCGTCAGGGAGGAAAGACGTTCTTC. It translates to CANSRQGGKTFF.

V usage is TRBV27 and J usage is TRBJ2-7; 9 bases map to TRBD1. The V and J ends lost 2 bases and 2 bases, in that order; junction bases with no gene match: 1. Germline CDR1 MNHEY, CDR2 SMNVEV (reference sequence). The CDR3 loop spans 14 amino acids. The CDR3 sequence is CASSLGTGPYEQYF. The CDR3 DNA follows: TGTGCCAGCAGTTTAGGGACAGGGCCCTACGAGCAGTACTTC.

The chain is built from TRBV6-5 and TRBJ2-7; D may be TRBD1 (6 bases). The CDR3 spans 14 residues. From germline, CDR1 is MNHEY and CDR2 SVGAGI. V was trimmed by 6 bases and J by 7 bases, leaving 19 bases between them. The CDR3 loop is CASRNPAQGREQYF. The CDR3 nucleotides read TGTGCCAGCAGAAATCCGGCACAGGGTCGAGAGCAGTACTTC.

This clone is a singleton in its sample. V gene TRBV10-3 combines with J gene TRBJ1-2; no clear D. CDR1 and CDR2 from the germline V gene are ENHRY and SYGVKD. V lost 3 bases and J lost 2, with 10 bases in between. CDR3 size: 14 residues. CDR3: CAISEMALNYGYTF. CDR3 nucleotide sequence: TGTGCCATCAGTGAAATGGCCCTGAACTATGGCTACACCTTC.

CDR3 region: CATSSQVGYEQYF. The DNA for the CDR3 is TGTGCCACCAGCAGCCAGGTTGGCTACGAGCAGTACTTC. The chain links TRBV15 to TRBJ2-7; D call uncertain. Germline V gives CDR1 LNHNV, CDR2 YYDKDF (reference sequence). The CDR3 runs 13 residues. The V gene lost 3 bases and the J gene lost 3 bases, with 9 bases spanning the gap.

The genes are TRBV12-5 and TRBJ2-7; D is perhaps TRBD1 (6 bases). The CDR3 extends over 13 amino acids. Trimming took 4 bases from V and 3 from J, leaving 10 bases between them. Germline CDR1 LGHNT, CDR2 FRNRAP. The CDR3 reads CASGSTGFYEQYF. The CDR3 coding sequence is TGTGCTAGTGGTTCGACAGGATTCTACGAGCAGTACTTC.

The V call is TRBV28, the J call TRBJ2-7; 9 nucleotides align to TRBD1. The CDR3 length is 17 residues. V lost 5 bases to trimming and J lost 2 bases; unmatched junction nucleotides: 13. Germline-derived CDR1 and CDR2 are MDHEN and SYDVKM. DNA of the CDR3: TGTGCCAGCAGTACCTCCTTCCGGGACAGGGCGACCTACGAGCAGTACTTC. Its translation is CASSTSFRDRATYEQYF.

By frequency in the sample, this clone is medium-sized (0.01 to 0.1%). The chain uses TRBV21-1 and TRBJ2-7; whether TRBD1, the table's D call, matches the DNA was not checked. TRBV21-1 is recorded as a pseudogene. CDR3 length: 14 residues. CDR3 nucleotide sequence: TGTGCCAGCAGTTTCGGGACAGGGCTGCACGAGCAGTACTTC. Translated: CASSFGTGLHEQYF.

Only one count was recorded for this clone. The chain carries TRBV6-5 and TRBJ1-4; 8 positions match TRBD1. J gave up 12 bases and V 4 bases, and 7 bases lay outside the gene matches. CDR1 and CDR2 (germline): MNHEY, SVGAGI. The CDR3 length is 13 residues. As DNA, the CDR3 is TGTGCCAGCAGTTGGGACAGGTCCGATGAACTGTTTTTT. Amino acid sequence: CASSWDRSDELFF.

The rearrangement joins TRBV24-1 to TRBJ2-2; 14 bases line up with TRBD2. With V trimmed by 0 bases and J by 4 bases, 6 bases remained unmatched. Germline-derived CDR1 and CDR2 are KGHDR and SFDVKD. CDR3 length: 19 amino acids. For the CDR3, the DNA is TGTGCCACCAGTGATTTGCGGGGACTAGCGGGGGAGCTCACCGGGGAGCTGTTTTTT. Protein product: CATSDLRGLAGELTGELFF.

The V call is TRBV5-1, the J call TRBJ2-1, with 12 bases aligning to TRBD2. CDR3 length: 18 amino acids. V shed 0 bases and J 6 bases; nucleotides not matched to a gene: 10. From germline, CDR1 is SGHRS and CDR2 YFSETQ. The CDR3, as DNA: TGCGCCAGCAGCTTGGAACCTAGCGGGAGGGCCCGAGCCAATGAGCAGTTCTTC. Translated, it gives CASSLEPSGRARANEQFF.

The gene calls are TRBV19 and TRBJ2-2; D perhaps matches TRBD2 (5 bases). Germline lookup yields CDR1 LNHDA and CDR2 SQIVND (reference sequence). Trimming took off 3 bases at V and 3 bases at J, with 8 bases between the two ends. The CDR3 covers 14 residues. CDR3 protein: CASSIRGYTGELFF. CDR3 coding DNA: TGTGCCAGTAGTATTCGCGGGTACACCGGGGAGCTGTTTTTT. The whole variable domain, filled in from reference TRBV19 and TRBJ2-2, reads DGGITQSPKYLFRKEGQNVTLSCEQNLNHDAMYWYRQDPGQGLRLIYYSQIVNDFQKGDIAEGYSVSREKKESFPLTVTSAQKNPTAFYLCASSIRGYTGELFFGEGSRLTVL.

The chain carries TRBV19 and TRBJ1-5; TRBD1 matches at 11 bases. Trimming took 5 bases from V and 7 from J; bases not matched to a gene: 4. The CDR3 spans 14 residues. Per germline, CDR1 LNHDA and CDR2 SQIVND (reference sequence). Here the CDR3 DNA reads TGTGCCAGTAGTTCCTGGACAGGGGGCCAGCCCCAGCATTTT. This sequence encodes CASSSWTGGQPQHF.

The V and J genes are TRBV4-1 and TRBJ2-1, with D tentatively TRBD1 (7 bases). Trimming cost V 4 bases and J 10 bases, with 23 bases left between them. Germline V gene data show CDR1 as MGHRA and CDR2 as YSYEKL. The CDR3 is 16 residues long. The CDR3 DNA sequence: TGCGCCAGCAGCCTACCACAGGGGCGGGATGTGGAGGAGCAGTTCTTC. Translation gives CASSLPQGRDVEEQFF.

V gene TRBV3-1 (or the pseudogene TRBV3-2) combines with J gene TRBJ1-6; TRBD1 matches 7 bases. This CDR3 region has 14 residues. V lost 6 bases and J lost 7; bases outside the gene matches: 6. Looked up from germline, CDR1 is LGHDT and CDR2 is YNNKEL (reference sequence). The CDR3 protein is CASRYRDRNSPLHF. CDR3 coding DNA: TGTGCCAGCAGATACCGGGACAGAAATTCACCCCTCCACTTT.

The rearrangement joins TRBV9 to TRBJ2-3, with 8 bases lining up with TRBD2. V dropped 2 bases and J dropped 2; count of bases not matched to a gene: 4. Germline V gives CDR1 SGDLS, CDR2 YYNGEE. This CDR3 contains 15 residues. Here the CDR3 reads CASSVSGVFTDTQYF. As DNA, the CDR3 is TGTGCCAGCAGCGTTAGCGGGGTTTTCACAGATACGCAGTATTTT.

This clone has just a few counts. DNA for the CDR3: TGTGCCAGCAGTTCTCCGGGACAGGGCTATGGCTACACCTTC. Translation gives CASSSPGQGYGYTF. The chain has TRBV28 and TRBJ1-2, with 9 bases lining up with TRBD1. In germline, CDR1 is MDHEN, CDR2 SYDVKM. V trimming: 4 bases; J trimming: 4 bases; junction bases outside the gene matches: 4. The CDR3 is 14 amino acids.

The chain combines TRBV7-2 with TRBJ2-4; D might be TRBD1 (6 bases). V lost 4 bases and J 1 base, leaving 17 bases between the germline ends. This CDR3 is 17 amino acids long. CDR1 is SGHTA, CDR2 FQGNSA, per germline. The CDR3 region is CASSSRGTGRAKNIQYF. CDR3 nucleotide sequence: TGTGCCAGCAGCTCGAGGGGGACGGGGCGGGCCAAAAACATTCAGTACTTC.

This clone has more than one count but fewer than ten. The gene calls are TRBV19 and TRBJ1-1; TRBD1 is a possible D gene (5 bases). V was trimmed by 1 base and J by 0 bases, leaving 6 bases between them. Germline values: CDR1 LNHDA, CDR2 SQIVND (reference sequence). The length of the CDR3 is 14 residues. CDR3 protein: CASSIGQMNTEAFF. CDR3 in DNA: TGTGCCAGTAGTATAGGACAGATGAACACTGAAGCTTTCTTT.

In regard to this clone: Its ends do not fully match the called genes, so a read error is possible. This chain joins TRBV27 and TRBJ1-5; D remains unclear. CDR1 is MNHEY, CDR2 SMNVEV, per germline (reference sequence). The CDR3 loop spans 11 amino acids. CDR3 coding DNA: TGTGCCAGCGGTTTCCCCCTGCCCCAGCATTTT. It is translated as CASGFPLPQHF.

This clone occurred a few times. The CDR3 is CASSQSRDRTTEQFF. CDR3 in DNA: TGTGCCAGCAGCCAAAGCAGGGACAGGACTACCGAGCAGTTCTTC. The chain is built from TRBV14 and TRBJ2-1; 8 nucleotides match TRBD1. CDR3 length equals 15 residues. The junction had 10 bases not matched to a gene; V was cut back by 2 bases and J by 10 bases. Germline CDR1 and CDR2: SGHDN and FVKESK.